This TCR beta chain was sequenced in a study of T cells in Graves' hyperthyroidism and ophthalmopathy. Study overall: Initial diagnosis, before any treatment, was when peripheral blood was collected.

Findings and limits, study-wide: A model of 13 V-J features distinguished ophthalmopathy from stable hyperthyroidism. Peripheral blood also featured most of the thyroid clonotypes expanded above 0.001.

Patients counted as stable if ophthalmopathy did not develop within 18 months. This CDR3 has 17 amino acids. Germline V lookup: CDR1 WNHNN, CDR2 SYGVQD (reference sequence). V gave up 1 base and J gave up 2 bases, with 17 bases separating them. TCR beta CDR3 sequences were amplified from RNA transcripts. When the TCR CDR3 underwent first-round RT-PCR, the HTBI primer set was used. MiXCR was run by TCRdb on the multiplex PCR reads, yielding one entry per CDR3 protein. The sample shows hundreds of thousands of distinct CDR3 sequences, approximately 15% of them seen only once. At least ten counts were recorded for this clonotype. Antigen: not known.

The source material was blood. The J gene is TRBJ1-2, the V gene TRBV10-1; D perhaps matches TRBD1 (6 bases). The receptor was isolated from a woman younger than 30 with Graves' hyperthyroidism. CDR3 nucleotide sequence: TGCGCCAGCAGTGAGTACAGGGTTGGATCCCCAAACTATGGCTACACCTTC. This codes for CASSEYRVGSPNYGYTF.